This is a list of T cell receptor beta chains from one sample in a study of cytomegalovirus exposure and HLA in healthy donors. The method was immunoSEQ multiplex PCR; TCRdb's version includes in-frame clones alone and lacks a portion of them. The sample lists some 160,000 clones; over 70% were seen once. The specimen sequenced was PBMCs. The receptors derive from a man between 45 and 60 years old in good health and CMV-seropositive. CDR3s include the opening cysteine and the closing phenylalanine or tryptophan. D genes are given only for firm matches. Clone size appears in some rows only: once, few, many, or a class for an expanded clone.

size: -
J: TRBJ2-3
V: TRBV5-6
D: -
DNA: TGTGCCAGCAGCTGGGGGACTCCCCTGGCAGATACGCAGTATTTT
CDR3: CASSWGTPLADTQYF

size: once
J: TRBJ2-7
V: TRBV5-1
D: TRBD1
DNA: TGCGCCAGCAGCTTTGGGACAGGGGCTGACGAGCAGTACTTC
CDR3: CASSFGTGADEQYF

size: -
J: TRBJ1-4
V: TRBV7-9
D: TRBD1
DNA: TGTGCCAGCAGCCAGGACAGGGCTGAAAAACTGTTTTTT
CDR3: CASSQDRAEKLFF

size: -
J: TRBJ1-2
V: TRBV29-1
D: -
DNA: TGCAGCGTTGGGAGGGGTACTTATGGCTACACCTTC
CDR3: CSVGRGTYGYTF

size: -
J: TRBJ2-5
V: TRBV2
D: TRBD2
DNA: TGTGCCAGCTCCGACACTAGCGGGGGAGAGACCCAGTACTTC
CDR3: CASSDTSGGETQYF

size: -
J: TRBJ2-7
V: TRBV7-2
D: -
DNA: TGTGCCAGCAGCTCTTACAGAAACGAGCAGTACTTC
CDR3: CASSSYRNEQYF

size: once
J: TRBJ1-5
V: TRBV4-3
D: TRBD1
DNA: TGCGCCAGCAGCCCCCAGACAGGGAACAATCAGCCCCAGCATTTT
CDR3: CASSPQTGNNQPQHF

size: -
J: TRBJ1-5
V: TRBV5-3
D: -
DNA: TGTGCCAGAACAGGGAAGGATAGCAATCAGCCCCAGCATTTT
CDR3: CARTGKDSNQPQHF

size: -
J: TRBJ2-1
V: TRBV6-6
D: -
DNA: TGTGCCAGCCGGGGAGGTTCGAGCTCCTACAATGAGCAGTTCTTC
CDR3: CASRGGSSSYNEQFF

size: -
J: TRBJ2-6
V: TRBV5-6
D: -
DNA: TGTGCCAGCAGCTCCGGAGGATCTGGGGCCAACGTCCTGACTTTC
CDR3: CASSSGGSGANVLTF

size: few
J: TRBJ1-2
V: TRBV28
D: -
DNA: TGTGCCAGCAGTTTACAGGATAACGGGGGGAACTATGGCTACACCTTC
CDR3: CASSLQDNGGNYGYTF

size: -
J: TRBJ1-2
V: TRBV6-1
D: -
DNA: TGTGCCAGCAGTGGTCTCAGGGTTAACTATGGCTACACCTTC
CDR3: CASSGLRVNYGYTF

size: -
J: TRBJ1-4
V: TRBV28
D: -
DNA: TGTGCCAGCAGTTCCTACAGGACAACTAATGAAAAACTGTTTTTT
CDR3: CASSSYRTTNEKLFF

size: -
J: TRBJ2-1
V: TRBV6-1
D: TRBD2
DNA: TGTGCCAGCAGTGAAAGTCCTAGCGGGAGGATCCATGAGCAGTTCTTC
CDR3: CASSESPSGRIHEQFF

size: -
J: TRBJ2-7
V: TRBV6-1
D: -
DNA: TGTGCCAGCAGCGAAACAGGGTTTGCCTACGAGCAGTACTTC
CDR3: CASSETGFAYEQYF

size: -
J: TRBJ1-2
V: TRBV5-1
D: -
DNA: TGCGCCAGCAGCTTGGCCTCCTCAGGGGAAGGCTATGGCTACACCTTC
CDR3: CASSLASSGEGYGYTF

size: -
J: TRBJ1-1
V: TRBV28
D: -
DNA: TGTGCCAGCACCCCCGGGGGGGGTGGCGCTGAAGCTTTCTTT
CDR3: CASTPGGGGAEAFF

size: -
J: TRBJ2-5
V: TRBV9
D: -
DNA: TGTGCCAGCAGCGGAGGGTCGCGGATAGAGACCCAGTACTTC
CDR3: CASSGGSRIETQYF

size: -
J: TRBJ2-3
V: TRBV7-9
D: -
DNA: TGTGCCAGCAGGCGAAGAGGGACAGATACGCAGTATTTT
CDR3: CASRRRGTDTQYF

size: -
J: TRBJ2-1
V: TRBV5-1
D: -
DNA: TGCGCCAGCAGCCGGGGTTTGAACAATGAGCAGTTCTTC
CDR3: CASSRGLNNEQFF

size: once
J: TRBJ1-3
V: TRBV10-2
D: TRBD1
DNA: TGCGCCAGCACGGAGGGGACAGGGGGAAGATATTTT
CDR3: CASTEGTGGRYF

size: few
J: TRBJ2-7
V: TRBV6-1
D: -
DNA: TGTGCCAGCAGTGAAGCAGTCCAGTACGAGCAGTACTTC
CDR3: CASSEAVQYEQYF

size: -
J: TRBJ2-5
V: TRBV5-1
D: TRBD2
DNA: TGCGCCAGCAGCTTGGTCGTGGCTAGCGGGGGGGAGGAGACCCAGTACTTC
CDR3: CASSLVVASGGEETQYF

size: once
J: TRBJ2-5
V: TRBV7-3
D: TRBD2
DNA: TGTGCCAGCAGCCAGGGGCTAGCGGGAGAGACCCAGTACTTC
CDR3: CASSQGLAGETQYF

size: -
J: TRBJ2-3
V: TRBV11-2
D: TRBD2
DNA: TGTGCCAACAGCTTCCTAGCGGGAGGGCCAGATACGCAGTATTTT
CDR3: CANSFLAGGPDTQYF

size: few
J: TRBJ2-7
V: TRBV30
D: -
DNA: TGTGCCTGGAGTGCTGGGCTAGAGGGTGAGCAGTACTTC
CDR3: CAWSAGLEGEQYF